The 10 T cell receptor beta chains reported below all come from one sample, sequenced in a study of long-term antiretroviral therapy in people with HIV. Survey-level resolution applied to immunoSEQ assay v3.0. Sequencing used immunoSEQ multiplex PCR; TCRdb keeps in-frame clones, though not all of them. The data show roughly 25,000 clones, just over 90% seen once. Material: unsorted PBMCs, obtained 7.6 years after starting antiretroviral therapy. These receptors all come from a woman aged 40 to 55 with HIV.

Worth noting for this clone: A read error may account for a junction end that differs from germline. The chain carries TRBV19 and TRBJ1-1, with no clear D. The germline gives CDR1 LNHDA, CDR2 SQIVND (reference sequence). The CDR3 consists of 13 residues. The CDR3 nucleotides are TGTGCCAGTAGTGCCACCTTGGAGGGCCTTCCGGTCTTT. This codes for CASSATLEGLPVF.

The chain uses TRBV2 and TRBJ2-7; D ambiguous. CDR1 is SNHLY, CDR2 FYNNEI, per germline. The CDR3 is 11 amino acids. Trimming left V 4 bases short and J 7 bases short, with 8 bases between. Here the CDR3 DNA reads TGTGCCAGCAGTGGCCGCGAGGAGCAGTACTTC. Protein product: CASSGREEQYF.

The chain links TRBV10-2 to TRBJ2-5, with D hard to call. Deletions cut 6 bases from V and 4 bases from J, with 9 bases between. The V gene's germline CDR1 is WSHSY and CDR2 SAAADI. The CDR3 runs 12 residues. CDR3 region: CASRATRETQYF. CDR3 DNA sequence: TGCGCCAGCAGAGCCACTCGAGAGACCCAGTACTTC.

Remarks on this clone: The germline gene is not matched at one end of the junction; a read error may be the cause. The rearrangement uses TRBV19 and TRBJ2-2, with 14 bases fitting TRBD2. This CDR3 region has 18 residues. Germline loops: CDR1 LNHDA, CDR2 SQIVND (reference sequence). CDR3 residues: CACSILTSGGADTGELFF. The CDR3 DNA reads as TGTGCCTGTAGTATCCTGACTAGCGGGGGGGCAGACACCGGGGAGCTGTTTTTT.

The gene calls are TRBV19 and TRBJ2-7; the match to TRBD1 covers 7 bases. The V gene's germline CDR1 is LNHDA and CDR2 SQIVND (reference sequence). Germline trimming cut 10 bases from V and 12 bases from J; bases unmatched to any gene: 21. This CDR3 region has 14 residues. CDR3 coding DNA: TGTGCCACCCACGCCCAGGGGACAGCGGCGTCGATGTACTTC. This codes for CATHAQGTAASMYF.

This chain uses TRBV7-8 with TRBJ1-4; D is perhaps TRBD1 (6 bases). Trimming took off 2 bases at V and 8 bases at J, with 18 bases between the two ends. The germline gives CDR1 SGHVS, CDR2 FQNEAQ. CDR3 size: 16 residues. The CDR3 reads CASSLSGTRGREKLFF. In DNA form, the CDR3 reads TGTGCCAGCAGCTTATCCGGGACCAGGGGTCGAGAAAAACTGTTTTTT.

The gene calls are TRBV4-1 and TRBJ1-2, with D perhaps TRBD1 (5 bases). The CDR3 sequence is 16 residues long. CDR1 and CDR2 from the germline V gene are MGHRA and YSYEKL. Trimming removed 4 bases at V and 4 bases at J, with 19 bases between. The CDR3 bases are TGCGCCAGCAGCCCACACGATTACCAGGGAGGCTATGGCTACACCTTC. Its protein product is CASSPHDYQGGYGYTF.

This chain links TRBV5-8 with TRBJ2-3, with D perhaps given as TRBD1 or TRBD2 (5 bases each). The germline V gene encodes CDR1 SGHTS and CDR2 YDEGEE. The length of the CDR3 is 17 residues. Deletions cut 6 bases from V and 0 bases from J, with 20 bases between. The CDR3 sequence is CASNTGGPHTSTDTQYF. CDR3 bases: TGTGCCAGCAACACTGGGGGACCCCATACTAGCACAGATACGCAGTATTTT.

This chain joins TRBV9 and TRBJ1-2, with D hard to call. Trimming removed 1 base from V and 4 bases from J, with 8 bases in between. Germline loops: CDR1 SGDLS, CDR2 YYNGEE. The CDR3 loop spans 13 amino acids. This chain's CDR3 is CASSVSETYGYTF. CDR3 nucleotides: TGTGCCAGCAGCGTATCAGAAACCTATGGCTACACCTTC. Together with reference TRBV9 and TRBJ1-2, the CDR3 gives the full variable domain: DSGVTQTPKHLITATGQRVTLRCSPRSGDLSVYWYQQSLDQGLQFLIQYYNGEERAKGNILERFSAQQFPDLHSELNLSSLELGDSALYFCASSVSETYGYTFGSGTRLTVV.

This CDR3 is CASSLAARENQPQHF. CDR3 bases: TGTGCCAGCAGCTTGGCCGCGCGGGAGAATCAGCCCCAGCATTTT. This chain uses TRBV5-6 with TRBJ1-5, with D uncertain. In germline, CDR1 is SGHDT, CDR2 YYEEEE. The CDR3 covers 15 residues. V lost 0 bases and J lost 4, with 11 bases in between.